The 14 T cell receptor beta chains listed next were all sequenced from one sample in a study of blood T cell repertoires in COVID-19. The protocol was immunoSEQ multiplex PCR, while the TCRdb copy is restricted to in-frame clones and leaves out a portion. The profile covers tens of thousands of clones, with under 95% appearing a single time and 1.3% taken by the ten largest. The sequencing input was peripheral blood. These TCRs come from a man aged 55 to 70 with acute or convalescent COVID-19.

The chain has TRBV27 and TRBJ1-2; TRBD1 might be the D (6 bases). The CDR3 runs 16 residues. In germline, CDR1 is MNHEY, CDR2 SMNVEV (reference sequence). V gave up 4 bases and J gave up 3 bases, with 18 bases separating them. The CDR3 loop is CASSSHRERVDYGYTF. CDR3 nucleotide sequence: TGTGCCAGCAGTTCTCACAGGGAAAGGGTCGACTATGGCTACACCTTC.

This chain connects TRBV2 to TRBJ2-7; D is uncertain. Germline V gives CDR1 SNHLY, CDR2 FYNNEI. The CDR3 runs 14 residues. Deletions cut 3 bases from V and 3 bases from J, with 12 bases between. The CDR3: CASSDPKALYEQYF. DNA for the CDR3: TGTGCCAGCAGTGACCCCAAAGCTCTCTACGAGCAGTACTTC.

The rearrangement uses TRBV5-6 and TRBJ1-6; D call uncertain. Per germline, CDR1 SGHDT and CDR2 YYEEEE. This CDR3 region has 13 residues. V lost 7 bases to trimming and J lost 7 bases, with 12 bases between them. CDR3 DNA sequence: TGTGCCAGCGGTTTTTGGGCGAATTCACCCCTCCACTTT. Amino acid sequence: CASGFWANSPLHF.

The V and J genes are TRBV3-1 (or the pseudogene TRBV3-2) and TRBJ1-1, with a tentative D call TRBD1 (6 bases). Germline CDR1 is LGHDT and CDR2 is YNNKEL (reference sequence). The CDR3 spans 14 residues. V lost 3 bases to trimming and J lost 1 base, with 9 bases between them. CDR3 in DNA: TGTGCCAGCAGCCATGGGGGCGCGAACACTGAAGCTTTCTTT. It translates to CASSHGGANTEAFF.

The V gene is TRBV4-1, the J gene TRBJ2-5; D is possibly TRBD2 (6 bases). This CDR3 region has 16 residues. Trimming took 1 base from V and 2 from J, leaving 14 bases between them. The germline CDR1 and CDR2 sequences are MGHRA and YSYEKL. The CDR3 region has the DNA TGCGCCAGCAGCCAAGCACGGGGGATGTTACAAGAGACCCAGTACTTC. It specifies CASSQARGMLQETQYF.

The table lists this clone with a few counts. This rearrangement joins TRBV6-1 to TRBJ2-7; perhaps TRBD1 as D (6 bases). Germline CDR1 is MNHNS and CDR2 is SASEGT. The CDR3 contains 16 residues. Between the trimmed V and J ends, which lost 0 bases and 3 bases, there was a span of 15 bases. In nucleotides, the CDR3 is TGTGCCAGCAGTGAAGCGCGAGTGAACAGGGACTACGAGCAGTACTTC. Amino acids: CASSEARVNRDYEQYF.

The V call is TRBV9, the J call TRBJ2-7, with a possible D match to TRBD2 (6 bases). This CDR3 has 14 residues. V was clipped by 0 bases and J by 2 bases, with 9 bases between them. Per germline, CDR1 SGDLS and CDR2 YYNGEE. The CDR3 region is CASSVVAVPYEQYF. The CDR3 nucleotides are TGTGCCAGCAGCGTAGTAGCGGTTCCCTACGAGCAGTACTTC.

This clone has a single count. The chain couples TRBV2 to TRBJ1-5; possibly TRBD1 for D (5 bases). Per the germline V gene, CDR1 is SNHLY and CDR2 is FYNNEI. The CDR3 is 15 amino acids. Trimming shortened V by 7 bases and J by 0 bases, and 13 bases separated the two germline ends. The CDR3 here is CASNYGGSSNQPQHF. Here the CDR3 DNA reads TGTGCCAGCAATTACGGGGGATCTAGCAATCAGCCCCAGCATTTT.

DNA for the CDR3: TGCGCCAGCAGCTTGGAGGGGTATGGCTACACCTTC. Residues: CASSLEGYGYTF. The chain has TRBV5-1 and TRBJ1-2, with D possibly matching TRBD1 (5 bases). Germline V CDR1 and CDR2: SGHRS, YFSETQ. The CDR3 covers 12 residues. V lost 0 bases and J lost 5, with 5 bases in between.

This clone was observed a single time. The CDR3 coding sequence is TGTGCCAGCAGCCGACAGTCCTTTAACTATGGCTACACCTTC. It encodes CASSRQSFNYGYTF. The chain has TRBV6-6 and TRBJ1-2, with a possible D match to TRBD1 (5 bases). Germline assignment: CDR1 MNHNY and CDR2 SVGAGI (reference sequence). This CDR3 has 14 amino acids. Trimming left V 6 bases short and J 1 base short, with 12 bases between.

The chain uses TRBV10-3 and TRBJ1-1; 8 bases match TRBD1. Trimming took 6 bases from V and 4 from J; bases not matched to a gene: 4. Germline CDR1 ENHRY, CDR2 SYGVKD. The CDR3 runs 13 residues. Written as DNA, the CDR3 is TGTGCCATCAGCGAGGACAGGGCCACTGAAGCTTTCTTT. Translated: CAISEDRATEAFF.

The rearrangement links TRBV27 to TRBJ1-6; 9 bases agree with TRBD1. CDR1 is MNHEY and CDR2 is SMNVEV in the germline V gene (reference sequence). V gave up 10 bases and J gave up 0 bases; unmatched junction bases: 10. The CDR3 covers 17 residues. CDR3 coding DNA: TGTGCCACCTTCCGGGGGACAGGGAGCTCCTATAATTCACCCCTCCACTTT. Translation: CATFRGTGSSYNSPLHF.

This sequence joins TRBV9 and TRBJ1-4; D gene ambiguous. The CDR3 is made up of 13 amino acids. Germline V gives CDR1 SGDLS, CDR2 YYNGEE. V was cut by 2 bases and J by 7 bases, with 9 bases left in between. CDR3 region: CASSVSGGEKLFF. The CDR3 region has the DNA TGTGCCAGCAGCGTTTCAGGAGGTGAAAAACTGTTTTTT.

This chain connects TRBV2 to TRBJ2-1; TRBD1 matches at 7 bases. The CDR3 consists of 14 residues. Unmatched junction bases numbered 3, after V lost 3 bases and J lost 4 bases. Germline CDR1 SNHLY, CDR2 FYNNEI. This chain's CDR3 is CASSEGTEYNEQFF. In DNA, the CDR3 is TGTGCCAGCAGTGAGGGGACAGAATACAATGAGCAGTTCTTC. Supplemented by reference TRBV2 and TRBJ2-1, the full variable domain reads EPEVTQTPSHQVTQMGQEVILRCVPISNHLYFYWYRQILGQKVEFLVSFYNNEISEKSEIFDDQFSVERPDGSNFTLKIRSTKLEDSAMYFCASSEGTEYNEQFFGPGTRLTVL.